One T cell receptor beta chain is described in this entry. Its target is not known. Per the germline V gene, CDR1 is SQVTM and CDR2 is ANQGSEA. The CDR3 loop spans 12 amino acids. With 6 bases clipped from V and 8 bases from J, the junction kept 5 bases outside the gene matches. This specimen belongs to a study of CD8 T cells in Susac syndrome. Study-wide background: Patients with Susac syndrome had blood drawn and were at that point therapy-naive, on corticosteroids, or on intravenous immunoglobulin alone. Notes on the study in general: The study's TCR sequencing and HLA analysis covered a relatively small number of individuals, and the study acknowledged this. The number of Susac-specific public clones found was some 17 in total CD8+ repertoires and 4 to 6 in CD8+ TEMRA repertoires.

Random hexamers served to reverse transcribe roughly 0.45 to 1 ug RNA. TCRdb reprocessed the immunoSEQ multiplex PCR reads via MiXCR and lists one record per CDR3 protein. The repertoire holds tens of thousands of distinct CDR3 sequences, with 95% as singletons. This receptor was obtained from a human donor with Susac syndrome. J is TRBJ2-2 and V is TRBV29-1, with 8 positions matching TRBD2. The material sequenced was CD8+ T cells from PBMCs. As DNA, the CDR3 is TGCAGCGTCGTAGCGGGAACTGGGGAGCTGTTTTTT. It translates to CSVVAGTGELFF.